This T cell receptor (beta chain) was captured in a study of shared clonotypes between healthy human individuals. Study background: Three CD4 naive, three CD4 memory, two CD8 naive and one CD8 memory plate were used per donor.

Germline V gene data show CDR1 as SGHRS and CDR2 as YFSETQ. J was trimmed by 11 bases and V by 4 bases; bases with no gene match: 16. The CDR3 covers 15 residues. Assay: immunoSEQ multiplex PCR; the TCRdb copy retains only in-frame clones and omits some. The table records fewer than 1.8 million clones, approximately 98.5% of them present only once. The sequencing input was naive CD4+ T cells sorted from blood. Documented subset: CD45RA+ positively selected. V usage is TRBV5-1 and J usage is TRBJ1-1; TRBD1 agrees at 8 bases. The clonotype comes from a young man in good health. The CDR3 sequence is CASSPDGAGGAWAFF. DNA of the CDR3: TGCGCCAGCAGCCCGGACGGGGCAGGGGGCGCCTGGGCTTTCTTT.